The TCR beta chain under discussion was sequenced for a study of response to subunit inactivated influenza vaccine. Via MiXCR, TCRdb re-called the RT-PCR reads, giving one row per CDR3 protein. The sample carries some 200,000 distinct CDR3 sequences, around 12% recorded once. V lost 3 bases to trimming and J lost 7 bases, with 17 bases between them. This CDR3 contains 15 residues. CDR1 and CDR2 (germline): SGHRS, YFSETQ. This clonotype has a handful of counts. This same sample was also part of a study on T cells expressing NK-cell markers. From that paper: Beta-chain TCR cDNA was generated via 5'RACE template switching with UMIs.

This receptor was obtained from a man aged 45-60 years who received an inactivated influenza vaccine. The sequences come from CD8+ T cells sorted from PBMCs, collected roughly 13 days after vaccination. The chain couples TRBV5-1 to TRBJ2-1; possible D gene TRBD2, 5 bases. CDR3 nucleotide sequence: TGCGCCAGCAGCTCACTAGAATGGAGTTCAAATGAGCAGTTCTTC. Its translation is CASSSLEWSSNEQFF.